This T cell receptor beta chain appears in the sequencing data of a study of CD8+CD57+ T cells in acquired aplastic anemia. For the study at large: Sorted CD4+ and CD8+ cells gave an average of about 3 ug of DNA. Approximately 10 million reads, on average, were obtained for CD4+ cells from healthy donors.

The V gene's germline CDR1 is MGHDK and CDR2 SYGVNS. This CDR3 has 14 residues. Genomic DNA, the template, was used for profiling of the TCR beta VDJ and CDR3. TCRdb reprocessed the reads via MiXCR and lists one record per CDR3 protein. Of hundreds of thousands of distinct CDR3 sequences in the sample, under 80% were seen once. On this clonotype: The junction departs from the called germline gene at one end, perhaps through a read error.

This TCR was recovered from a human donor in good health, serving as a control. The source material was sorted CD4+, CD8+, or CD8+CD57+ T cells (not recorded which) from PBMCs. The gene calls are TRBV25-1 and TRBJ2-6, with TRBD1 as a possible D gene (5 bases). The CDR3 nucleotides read TGTGCCAGCAGTACTGCTGAAGGGGCGAACGTCCTGACTTTC. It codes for CASSTAEGANVLTF.